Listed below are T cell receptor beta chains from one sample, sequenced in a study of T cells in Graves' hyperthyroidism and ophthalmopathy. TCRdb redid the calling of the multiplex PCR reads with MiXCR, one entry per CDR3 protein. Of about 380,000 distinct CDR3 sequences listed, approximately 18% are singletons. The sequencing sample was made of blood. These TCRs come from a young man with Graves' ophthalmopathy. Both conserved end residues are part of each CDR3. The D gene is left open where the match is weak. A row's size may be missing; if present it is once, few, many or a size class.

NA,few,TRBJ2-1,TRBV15,CATGRVGDEQFF,TGTGCCACCGGGCGGGTCGGGGATGAGCAGTTCTTC
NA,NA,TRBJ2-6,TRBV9,CASSVDLAGSGANVLTF,TGTGCCAGCAGCGTAGATCTGGCAGGCTCTGGGGCCAACGTCCTGACTTTC
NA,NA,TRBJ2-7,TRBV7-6,CASSKEMALYEQYF,TGTGCCAGCAGCAAAGAGATGGCCCTCTACGAGCAGTACTTC
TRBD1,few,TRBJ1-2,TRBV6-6,CASSYSNQGAKGYTF,TGTGCCAGCAGTTACTCGAATCAGGGGGCGAAGGGCTACACCTTC
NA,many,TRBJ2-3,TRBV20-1,CSAEDPSSTDTQYF,TGCAGTGCTGAGGACCCTTCTAGCACAGATACGCAGTATTTT
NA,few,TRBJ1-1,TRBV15,CATSRNLGWGTEAFF,TGTGCCACCAGCAGAAACCTGGGGTGGGGCACTGAAGCTTTCTTT
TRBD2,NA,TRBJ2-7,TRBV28,CAISVTSPTYNEQYF,TGTGCCATCTCCGTGACTAGCCCCACCTACAATGAGCAGTACTTC
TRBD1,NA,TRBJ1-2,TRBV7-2,CASSFTGGAAYGYTF,TGTGCCAGCAGTTTTACAGGGGGCGCCGCCTATGGCTACACCTTC
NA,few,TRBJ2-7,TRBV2,CASSEASRGTYEQYF,TGTGCCAGCAGTGAAGCGTCCAGGGGAACCTACGAGCAGTACTTC
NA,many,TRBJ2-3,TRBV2,CASSPGETSTDTQYF,TGTGCCAGCAGTCCGGGGGAGACTAGCACAGATACGCAGTATTTT
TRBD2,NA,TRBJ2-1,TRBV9,CASSVTSGGYNEQFF,TGTGCCAGCAGCGTTACGAGCGGGGGGTACAATGAGCAGTTCTTC
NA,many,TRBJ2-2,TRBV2,CARARPPGELFF,TGTGCCAGGGCTAGGCCCCCCGGGGAGCTGTTTTTT
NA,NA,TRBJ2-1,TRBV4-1,CASSQDTVGGSYNEQFF,TGCGCCAGCAGCCAAGATACGGTCGGGGGATCCTACAATGAGCAGTTCTTC
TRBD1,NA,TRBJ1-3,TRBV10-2,CASRQGLRNTIYF,TGCGCCAGCCGACAGGGGTTGCGAAACACCATATATTTT
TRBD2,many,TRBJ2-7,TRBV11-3,CASSKSGAYEQYF,TGTGCCAGCAGCAAGAGCGGGGCCTACGAGCAGTACTTC
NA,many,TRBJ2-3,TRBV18,CASSPGGSDTQYF,TGTGCCAGCTCACCCGGGGGCTCGGATACGCAGTATTTT
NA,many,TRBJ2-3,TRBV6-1,CASSEGLGSSDTQYF,TGTGCCAGCAGTGAGGGATTGGGGTCCTCAGATACGCAGTATTTT
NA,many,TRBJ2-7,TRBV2,CASSVGLSYEQYF,TGTGCCAGCAGTGTAGGGCTATCCTACGAGCAGTACTTC
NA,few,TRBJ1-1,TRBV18,CASSPSRGARVTEAFF,TGTGCCAGCTCACCAAGCCGGGGGGCGCGGGTCACTGAAGCTTTCTTT
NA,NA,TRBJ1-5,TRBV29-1,CSVGGNNQPQHF,TGCAGCGTTGGGGGGAATAATCAGCCCCAGCATTTT
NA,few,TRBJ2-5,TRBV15,CATSRAGVHQETQYF,TGTGCCACCAGCAGAGCGGGGGTTCACCAAGAGACCCAGTACTTC
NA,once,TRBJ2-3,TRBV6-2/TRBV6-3,CASSYGVLRSGSDTQYF,TGTGCCAGCAGTTACGGGGTTCTTAGGAGCGGATCAGATACGCAGTATTTT
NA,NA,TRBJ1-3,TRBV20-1,CSAREIGQGSSGNTIYF,TGCAGTGCTAGAGAAATAGGGCAGGGGAGCTCTGGAAACACCATATATTTT
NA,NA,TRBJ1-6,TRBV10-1,CASSESRDNSPLHF,TGCGCCAGCAGTGAAAGTCGGGATAATTCACCCCTCCACTTT
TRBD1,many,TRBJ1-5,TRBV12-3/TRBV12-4,CASRPDREGEPQHF,TGTGCCAGCAGGCCCGACAGGGAAGGCGAGCCCCAGCATTTT
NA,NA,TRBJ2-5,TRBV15,CATSRQTTIQETQYF,TGTGCCACCAGCAGACAGACAACCATCCAAGAGACCCAGTACTTC
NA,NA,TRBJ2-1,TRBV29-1,CSVEEGINNEQFF,TGCAGCGTTGAAGAGGGGATAAACAATGAGCAGTTCTTC
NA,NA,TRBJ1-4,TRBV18,CASSPGEMNEKLFF,TGTGCCAGCTCACCGGGGGAAATGAATGAAAAACTGTTTTTT
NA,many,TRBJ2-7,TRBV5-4,CASSSGTVSSYEQYF,TGTGCCAGCAGCTCCGGGACGGTTAGCTCCTACGAGCAGTACTTC
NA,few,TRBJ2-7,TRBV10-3,CAIGQGASYEQYF,TGTGCCATCGGCCAGGGAGCTTCCTACGAGCAGTACTTC
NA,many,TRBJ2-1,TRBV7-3,CASSGGADLNEQFF,TGTGCCAGCAGCGGGGGGGCCGATCTCAATGAGCAGTTCTTC
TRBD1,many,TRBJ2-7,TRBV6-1,CASSAQGSGSYEQYF,TGTGCCAGCAGTGCACAGGGGAGTGGGTCCTACGAGCAGTACTTC
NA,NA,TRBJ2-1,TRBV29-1,CSAQRGTSYNEQFF,TGCAGCGCCCAGAGGGGGACCTCCTACAATGAGCAGTTCTTC
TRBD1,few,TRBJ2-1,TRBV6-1,CASSDRGRMNEQFF,TGTGCCAGCAGTGACAGGGGGCGCATGAATGAGCAGTTCTTC
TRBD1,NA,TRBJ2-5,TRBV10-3,CAISRQGPLQETQYF,TGTGCCATCAGTCGACAGGGACCACTTCAAGAGACCCAGTACTTC
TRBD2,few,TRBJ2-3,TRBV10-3,CAVGISGGPTDTQYF,TGTGCCGTCGGGATTAGCGGGGGACCCACAGATACGCAGTATTTT
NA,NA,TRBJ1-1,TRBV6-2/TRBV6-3,CASSPLWTVNTEAFF,TGTGCCAGCAGTCCCCTGTGGACAGTGAACACTGAAGCTTTCTTT
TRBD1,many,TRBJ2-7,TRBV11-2,CASSFRQGWYEQYF,TGTGCCAGCAGCTTCAGACAGGGTTGGTACGAGCAGTACTTC
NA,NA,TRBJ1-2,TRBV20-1,CSRPPRGAGYGYTF,TGCAGCCGCCCCCCGAGGGGGGCTGGCTATGGCTACACCTTC
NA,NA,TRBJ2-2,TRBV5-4,CASSSGMGRTGELFF,TGTGCCAGCAGCTCCGGAATGGGACGAACCGGGGAGCTGTTTTTT
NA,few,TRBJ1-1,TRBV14,CASSQFMNTEAFF,TGTGCCAGCAGCCAGTTCATGAACACTGAAGCTTTCTTT
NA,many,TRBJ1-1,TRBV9,CASSPQGWGTEAFF,TGTGCCAGCAGCCCCCAGGGGTGGGGCACTGAAGCTTTCTTT